The 9 T cell receptor beta chains reported below all come from one sample, sequenced in a study of memory CD4+ T cells and cytomegalovirus serostatus. The sort gate was single viable CD3+CD4+CD8-CD45RO+ cells for memory CD4+ T cells. Profiled with immunoSEQ multiplex PCR; TCRdb holds only in-frame clones, not every one. Here the sample spans about 82,000 clones, approximately 84% being singletons. The specimen was memory CD4+ T cells from blood. The receptor source for this set is an adult in good health and CMV-seronegative.

The chain links TRBV7-2 to TRBJ1-2; 10 nucleotides agree with TRBD1. This CDR3 comprises 14 residues. Unmatched junction bases numbered 5, after V lost 5 bases and J lost 5 bases. Germline-derived CDR1 and CDR2 are SGHTA and FQGNSA. The chain's CDR3 is CASSKGQGEYGYTF. The CDR3 DNA reads TGTGCCAGCAGCAAAGGACAGGGGGAATATGGCTACACCTTC.

The CDR3 sequence is CASSDQGSREKLFF. In nucleotides, the CDR3 is TGTGCCAGCAGCGATCAGGGTAGTCGTGAAAAACTGTTTTTT. The chain joins TRBV5-4 to TRBJ1-4, with D maybe TRBD1 (5 bases). Germline V gene data show CDR1 as SGHNT and CDR2 as YYREEE (reference sequence). V lost 4 bases to trimming and J lost 7 bases, with 14 bases between them. The CDR3 spans 14 residues.

This chain connects TRBV30 to TRBJ1-6, with D hard to call. The CDR3 length is 13 residues. CDR1 is GTSNPN, CDR2 SVGIG, per germline (reference sequence). V gave up 0 bases and J gave up 8 bases, with 8 bases separating them. In DNA, the CDR3 is TGTGCCTGGAGTGTCGGCAGAGATTCACCCCTCCACTTT. Its translation is CAWSVGRDSPLHF.

The genes are TRBV6-5 and TRBJ1-2; tentatively, D is TRBD1 (5 bases). The germline V gene encodes CDR1 MNHEY and CDR2 SVGAGI. V was cut by 5 bases and J by 3 bases, with 7 bases left in between. This CDR3 is built from 12 residues. The CDR3 loop reads CASSDRHYGYTF. Written as DNA, the CDR3 is TGTGCCAGCAGTGACAGACACTATGGCTACACCTTC.

V is TRBV18 and J is TRBJ2-7, with TRBD2 matching 8 bases. The CDR3 is 15 residues long. V lost 3 bases and J lost 1; bases outside the gene matches: 5. Looked up from germline, CDR1 is KGHSH and CDR2 is LQKENI. The CDR3 loop reads CASSPSGGNSYEQYF. The CDR3 DNA reads TGTGCCAGCTCACCCAGCGGGGGTAATTCCTACGAGCAGTACTTC.

The chain couples TRBV2 to TRBJ2-2; D gene unclear. CDR1 and CDR2 from the germline V gene are SNHLY and FYNNEI. V dropped 6 bases and J dropped 4 bases, with 3 bases sitting between them. This CDR3 spans 11 amino acids. CDR3 amino acids: CASSGTGELFF. Here the CDR3 DNA reads TGTGCCAGCAGCGGCACCGGGGAGCTGTTTTTT.

The genes are TRBV18 and TRBJ1-5; D is uncertain. This CDR3 has 15 amino acids. Germline V gene lookup returns CDR1 KGHSH and CDR2 LQKENI. V was cut by 3 bases and J by 4 bases, with 13 bases left in between. The CDR3 loop reads CASSPSGRSNQPQHF. The DNA of the CDR3 is TGTGCCAGCTCACCGTCGGGGAGGTCAAATCAGCCCCAGCATTTT.

V gene TRBV7-3 combines with J gene TRBJ2-3; tentatively, D is TRBD2 (5 bases). V gave up 4 bases and J gave up 9 bases, with 20 bases separating them. The CDR3 covers 15 residues. Looked up from germline, CDR1 is SGHTA and CDR2 is FQGTGA. The CDR3 DNA follows: TGTGCCAGCAGCTCGAGCCAACAGAGGGTGCGGACGCAGTATTTT. Protein sequence: CASSSSQQRVRTQYF.

This chain joins TRBV4-1 and TRBJ1-5; TRBD1 matches at 9 bases. The CDR3 length is 15 residues. V shed 3 bases and J 7 bases; nucleotides not matched to a gene: 7. Germline lookup yields CDR1 MGHRA and CDR2 YSYEKL. CDR3 sequence reads: CASSQGQGGGQPQHF. The CDR3 nucleotides are TGCGCCAGCAGCCAGGGACAGGGAGGCGGACAGCCCCAGCATTTT.